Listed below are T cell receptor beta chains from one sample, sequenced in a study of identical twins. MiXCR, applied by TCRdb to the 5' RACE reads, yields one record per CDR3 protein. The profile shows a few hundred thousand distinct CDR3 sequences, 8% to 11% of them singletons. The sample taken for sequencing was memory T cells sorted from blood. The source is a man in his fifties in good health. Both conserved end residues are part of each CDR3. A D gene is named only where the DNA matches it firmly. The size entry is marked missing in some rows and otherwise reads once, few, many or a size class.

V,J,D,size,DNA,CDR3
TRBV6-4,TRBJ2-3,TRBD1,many,TGTGCCAGCACCATTGACAGGGTACCCCGCACAGATACGCAGTATTTT,CASTIDRVPRTDTQYF
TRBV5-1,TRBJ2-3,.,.,TGCGCCAGCAGCTTGGAAGGACGGAGCACAGATACGCAGTATTTT,CASSLEGRSTDTQYF
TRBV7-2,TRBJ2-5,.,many,TGTGCCAGCAGCTTGGCCCCGTGGACTAAGCGGAGGGCGGAGACCCAGTACTTC,CASSLAPWTKRRAETQYF
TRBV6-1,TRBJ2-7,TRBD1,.,TGTGCCAGCAGTCCCCTGGACAGGTCCCACGAGCAGTACTTC,CASSPLDRSHEQYF
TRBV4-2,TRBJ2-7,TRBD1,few,TGTGCCAGCAGCCACGAACAGGGGAGCTCCTACGAGCAGTACTTC,CASSHEQGSSYEQYF
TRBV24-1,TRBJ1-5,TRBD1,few,TGTGCCACCAGTGATCGACAGGGATCTAATCAGCCCCAGCATTTT,CATSDRQGSNQPQHF
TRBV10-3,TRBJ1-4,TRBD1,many,TGTGCCATCAGTGATGGGACAGGGGGTCGTAATGAAAAACTGTTTTTT,CAISDGTGGRNEKLFF
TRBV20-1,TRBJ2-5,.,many,TGCAGTGCTAGAGCAGGAAACCTCCAAGAGACCCAGTACTTC,CSARAGNLQETQYF
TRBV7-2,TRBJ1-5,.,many,TGTGCCAGCAGCCCTTTAGACAGGCCCCATCAGCCCCAGCATTTT,CASSPLDRPHQPQHF
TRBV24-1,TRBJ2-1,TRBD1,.,TGTGCCACCAGTGGACTTGACAGGGGAACGGGGAATGAGCAGTTCTTC,CATSGLDRGTGNEQFF
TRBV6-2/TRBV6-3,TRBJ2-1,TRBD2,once,TGTGCCAGCAGTCCTCGGACTAGCGGGAGGTACCACCATGAGCAGTTCTTC,CASSPRTSGRYHHEQFF
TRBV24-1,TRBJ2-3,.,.,TGTGCCACCAGTGACCAAGGAAGGGGTACAGATACGCAGTATTTT,CATSDQGRGTDTQYF
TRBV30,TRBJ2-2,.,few,TGTGCCTGGTCCAGGGGTTCGAACACCGGGGAGCTGTTTTTT,CAWSRGSNTGELFF
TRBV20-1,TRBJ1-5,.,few,TGCAGTGCCTCAGGAGGGAGCACTTTGGGCAATCAGCCCCAGCATTTT,CSASGGSTLGNQPQHF
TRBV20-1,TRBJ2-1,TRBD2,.,TGCAGTGCTAGAGCCATTGGACTAGCGGCTTCCTACAATGAGCAGTTCTTC,CSARAIGLAASYNEQFF
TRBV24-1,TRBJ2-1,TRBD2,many,TGTGCCACCAGAGCCCGGGACTATACGTACAATGAGCAGTTCTTC,CATRARDYTYNEQFF
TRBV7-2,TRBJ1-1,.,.,TGTGCCAGCAGCTTAGCCGCCGGACTCTCCACTGAAGCTTTCTTT,CASSLAAGLSTEAFF
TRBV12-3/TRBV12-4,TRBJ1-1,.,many,TGTGCCAGCAGTTTAGCGCAGTGGAACACTGAAGCTTTCTTT,CASSLAQWNTEAFF
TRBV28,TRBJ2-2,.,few,TGTGCCAGCAGTCACCCCAGTGGGAAAGTTTACACCGGGGAGCTGTTTTTT,CASSHPSGKVYTGELFF
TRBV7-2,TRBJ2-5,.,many,TGTGCCAGCAGCTTAGCGGCGAGGAAAGAGACCCAGTACTTC,CASSLAARKETQYF
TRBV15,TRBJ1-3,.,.,TGTGCCACCAGCAACCCGGAGGACGATGGAAACACCATATATTTT,CATSNPEDDGNTIYF
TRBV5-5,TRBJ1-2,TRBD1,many,TGTGCCAGCAGCCTGAGGGAACCGGGACAGGCTCCTGGCTACACCTTC,CASSLREPGQAPGYTF
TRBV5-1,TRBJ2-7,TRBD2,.,TGCGCCAGCAGCCCTATACCGGGCCCTAGCGGCTCCTACGAGCAGTACTTC,CASSPIPGPSGSYEQYF
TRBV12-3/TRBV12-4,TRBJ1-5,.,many,TGTGCCAGCAGTGGGGGTTGGAATCAGCCCCAGCATTTT,CASSGGWNQPQHF
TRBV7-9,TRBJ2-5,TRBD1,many,TGTGCCAGCAGCCAAGGGGACAGAAACCAAGAGACCCAGTACTTC,CASSQGDRNQETQYF
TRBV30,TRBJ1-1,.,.,TGTGCCTGGAGCAAGCGAGCTTTGGAAGCTTTCTTT,CAWSKRALEAFF
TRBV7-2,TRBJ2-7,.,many,TGTGCCAGCAGCTTACAGGCAGGGATAAACTACGAGCAGTACTTC,CASSLQAGINYEQYF
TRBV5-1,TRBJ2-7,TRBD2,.,TGCGCCAGCAGCTTTCAACCGGGAGGGCCCTACGAGCAGTACTTC,CASSFQPGGPYEQYF
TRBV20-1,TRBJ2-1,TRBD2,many,TGCAGTGCTAGCCCGGGACTAGGTTCTAGCTCCTACAATGAGCAGTTCTTC,CSASPGLGSSSYNEQFF
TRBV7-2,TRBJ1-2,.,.,TGTGCCAGCAGCCCCGCCGGGGGGGGTAACTATGGCTACACCTTC,CASSPAGGGNYGYTF
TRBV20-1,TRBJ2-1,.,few,TGCAGTGCCGACTTTTACAATGAGCAGTTCTTC,CSADFYNEQFF
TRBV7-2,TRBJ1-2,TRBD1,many,TGTGCCAGCAGCTTCGGACAGGGACAGGGGCTCTATGGCTACACCTTC,CASSFGQGQGLYGYTF
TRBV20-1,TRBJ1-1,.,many,TGCAGTGCTAGCAGTCACAGCATGAACACTGAAGCTTTCTTT,CSASSHSMNTEAFF
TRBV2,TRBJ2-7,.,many,TGTGCCAGCACTCGGGACGGAACTTACGAGCAGTACTTC,CASTRDGTYEQYF
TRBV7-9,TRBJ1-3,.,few,TGTGCCAGCAGCTTACCGAGGGGGAACACCATATATTTT,CASSLPRGNTIYF
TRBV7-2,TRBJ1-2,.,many,TGTGCCAGCAGCTTAGACAGGGCTAACTATGGCTACACCTTC,CASSLDRANYGYTF
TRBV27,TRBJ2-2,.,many,TGTGCCAGCAGTCCCACAAGACTAGAAAACGGGGAGCTGTTTTTT,CASSPTRLENGELFF
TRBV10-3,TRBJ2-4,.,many,TGTGCCATCAGTGAGTCTGATGTGGACATTCAGTACTTC,CAISESDVDIQYF
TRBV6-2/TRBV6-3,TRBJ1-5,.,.,TGTGCCAGCAGCTACGCGGGACGGATTAATCAGCCCCAGCATTTT,CASSYAGRINQPQHF
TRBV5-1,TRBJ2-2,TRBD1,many,TGCGCCAGCAGCATAACCGGGACAGGGAACACCGGGGAGCTGTTTTTT,CASSITGTGNTGELFF
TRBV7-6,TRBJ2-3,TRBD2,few,TGTGCCAGCAGCCAACTAGCGGGAGAACGGGCAGATACGCAGTATTTT,CASSQLAGERADTQYF
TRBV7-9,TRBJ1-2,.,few,TGTGCCAGCAGCTTAGGGATAGGGTATGGCTACACCTTC,CASSLGIGYGYTF
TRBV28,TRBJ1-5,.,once,TGTGCCAGCAGTTTATCACTAGGGATCGGTTCTTTATACGATCAGCCCCAGCATTTT,CASSLSLGIGSLYDQPQHF
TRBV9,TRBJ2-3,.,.,TGTGCCAGCAGCGTAGCCGGGACAATAGATACGCAGTATTTT,CASSVAGTIDTQYF
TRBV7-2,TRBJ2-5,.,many,TGTGCCAGCAGCCTCGGGGCCAGAAAAGAGACCCAGTACTTC,CASSLGARKETQYF
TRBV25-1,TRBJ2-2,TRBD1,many,TGTGCCAGCAGCCGGTCGGGACAGTGGGCGACCGGGGAGCTGTTTTTT,CASSRSGQWATGELFF
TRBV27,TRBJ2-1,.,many,TGTGCCAGCAGTTTTTTAGGGAAAGATGAGCAGTTCTTC,CASSFLGKDEQFF
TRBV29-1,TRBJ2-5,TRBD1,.,TGCAGCGTTGCCCACAGGGGCCAAGAGACCCAGTACTTC,CSVAHRGQETQYF
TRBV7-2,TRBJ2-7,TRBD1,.,TGTGCCGGCAGCTTGACAGGGGGGTCTTCATACGAGCAGTACTTC,CAGSLTGGSSYEQYF
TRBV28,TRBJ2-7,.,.,TGTGCCAGCAGATCCAGGTCGTACGAGCAGTACTTC,CASRSRSYEQYF
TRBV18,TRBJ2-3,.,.,TGTGCCAGCTCACCACAGGGGGGTACTAGCACAGATACGCAGTATTTT,CASSPQGGTSTDTQYF
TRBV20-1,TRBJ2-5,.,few,TGCAGTGCTAGATCCCGACTAGACGCCCACCAAGAGACCCAGTACTTC,CSARSRLDAHQETQYF
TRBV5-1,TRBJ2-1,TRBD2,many,TGCGCCAGCAGCTTGTCTAGCGGGAGGGAGATCTACAATGAGCAGTTCTTC,CASSLSSGREIYNEQFF
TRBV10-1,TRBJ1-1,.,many,TGCGCCAGCCGAACCGGGTCGAACACTGAAGCTTTCTTT,CASRTGSNTEAFF
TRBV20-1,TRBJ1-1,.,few,TGCAGTGCTAGTGCAGGCCTGAACACTGAAGCTTTCTTT,CSASAGLNTEAFF
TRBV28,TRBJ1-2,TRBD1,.,TGTGCCAGCAGAAAGCCGACAGGGCGGTTTGGCTACACCTTC,CASRKPTGRFGYTF